The sequence of this TCR beta chain was determined in a study of blood T cells in healthy people across ages. General study points: Lack of knowledge of donor CMV status possibly confounded expanded clonotype changes.

A remark on this clonotype: Antigen: not known. This may be a read error: a much more frequent sequence differs by one nucleotide.

A second roughly 6 to 12 cycle PCR used barcoded and J-beta primers. Every cDNA molecule carried a tag from a template-switch adaptor bearing 12 random nucleotides. A single record per CDR3 protein comes from TCRdb applying MiXCR to the 5' RACE reads. The repertoire holds about 680,000 distinct CDR3 sequences, 45% to 50% seen once, with roughly 30% in the top ten. The germline CDR1 and CDR2 sequences are SGHTA and FQGNSA. The CDR3 is 15 residues long. Sequencing was done on a sample of blood. J is TRBJ2-7 and V is TRBV7-2, with 7 positions matching TRBD2. This receptor was taken from an older woman in good health. The DNA for the CDR3 is TGTGCCAGCGGCTTAACGTCTAGCGGATCCTACGAGCAGTACTTC. It yields the protein CASGLTSSGSYEQYF.